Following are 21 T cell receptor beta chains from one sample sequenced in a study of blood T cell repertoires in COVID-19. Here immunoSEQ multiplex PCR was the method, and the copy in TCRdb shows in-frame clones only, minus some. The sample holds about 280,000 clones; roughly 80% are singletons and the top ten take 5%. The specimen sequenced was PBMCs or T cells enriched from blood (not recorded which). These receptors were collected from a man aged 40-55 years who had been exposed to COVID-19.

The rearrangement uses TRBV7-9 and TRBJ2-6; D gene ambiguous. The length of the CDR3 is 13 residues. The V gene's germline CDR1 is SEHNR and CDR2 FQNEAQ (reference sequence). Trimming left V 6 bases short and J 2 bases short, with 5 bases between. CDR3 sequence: CASSSPGANVLTF. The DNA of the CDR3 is TGTGCCAGCAGTTCTCCTGGGGCCAACGTCCTGACTTTC. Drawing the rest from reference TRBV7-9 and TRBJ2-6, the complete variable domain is DTGVSQNPRHKITKRGQNVTFRCDPISEHNRLYWYRQTLGQGPEFLTYFQNEAQLEKSRLLSDRFSAERPKGSFSTLEIQRTEQGDSAMYLCASSSPGANVLTFGAGSRLTVL.

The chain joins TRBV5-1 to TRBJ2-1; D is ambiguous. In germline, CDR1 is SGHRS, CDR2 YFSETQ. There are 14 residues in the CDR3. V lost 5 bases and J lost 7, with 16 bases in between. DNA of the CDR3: TGCGCCAGCAGACTCCGGGTAGCCGAGAATGAGCAGTTCTTC. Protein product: CASRLRVAENEQFF.

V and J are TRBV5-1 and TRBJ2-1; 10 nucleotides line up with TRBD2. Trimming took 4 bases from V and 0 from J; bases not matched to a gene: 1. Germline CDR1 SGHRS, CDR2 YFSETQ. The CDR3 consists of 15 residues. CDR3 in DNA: TGCGCCAGCAGCATAGCGGGGGGCTCCTACAATGAGCAGTTCTTC. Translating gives CASSIAGGSYNEQFF.

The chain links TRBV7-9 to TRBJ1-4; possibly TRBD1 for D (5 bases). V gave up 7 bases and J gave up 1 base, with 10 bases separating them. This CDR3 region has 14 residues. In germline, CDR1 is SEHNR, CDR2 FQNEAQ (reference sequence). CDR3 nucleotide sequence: TGTGCCAGCAACCAGGGAGGAACTAATGAAAAACTGTTTTTT. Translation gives CASNQGGTNEKLFF.

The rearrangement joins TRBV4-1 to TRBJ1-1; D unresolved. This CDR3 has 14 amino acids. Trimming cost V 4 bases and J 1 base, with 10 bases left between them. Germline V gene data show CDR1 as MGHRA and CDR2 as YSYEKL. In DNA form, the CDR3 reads TGCGCCAGCAGCCCAGACACAACGAACACTGAAGCTTTCTTT. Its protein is CASSPDTTNTEAFF.

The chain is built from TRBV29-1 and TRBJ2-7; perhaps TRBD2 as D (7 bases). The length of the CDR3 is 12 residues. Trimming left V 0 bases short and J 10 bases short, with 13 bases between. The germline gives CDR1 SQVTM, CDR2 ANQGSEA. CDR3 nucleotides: TGCAGCGTTGAAGAGGGAGGGGGATATCAGTACTTC. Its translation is CSVEEGGGYQYF.

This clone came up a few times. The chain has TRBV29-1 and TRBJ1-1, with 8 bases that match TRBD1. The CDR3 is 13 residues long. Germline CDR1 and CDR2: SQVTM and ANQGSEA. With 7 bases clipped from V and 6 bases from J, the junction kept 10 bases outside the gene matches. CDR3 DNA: TGCAGCGCCGTAGGACAGGGAGCTTCTGAAGCTTTCTTT. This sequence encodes CSAVGQGASEAFF.

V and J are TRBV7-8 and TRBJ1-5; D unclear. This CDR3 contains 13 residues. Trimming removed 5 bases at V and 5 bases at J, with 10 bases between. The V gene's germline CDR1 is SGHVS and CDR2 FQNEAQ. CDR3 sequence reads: CASSPAGDQPQHF. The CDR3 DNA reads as TGTGCCAGCAGCCCAGCGGGAGATCAGCCCCAGCATTTT.

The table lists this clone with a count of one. The CDR3 loop reads CASSPGGQGNYGYTF. For the CDR3, the DNA is TGTGCCAGCTCACCAGGGGGACAGGGTAACTATGGCTACACCTTC. The chain joins TRBV18 to TRBJ1-2, with 9 bases lining up with TRBD1. The CDR3 totals 15 residues. CDR1 and CDR2 (germline): KGHSH, LQKENI. With V trimmed by 2 bases and J by 1 base, 2 bases remained unmatched.

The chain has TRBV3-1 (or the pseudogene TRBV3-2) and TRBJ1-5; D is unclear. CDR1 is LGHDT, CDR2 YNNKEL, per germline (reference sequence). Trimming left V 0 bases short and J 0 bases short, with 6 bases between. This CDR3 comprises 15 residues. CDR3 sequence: CASSQDTGSNQPQHF. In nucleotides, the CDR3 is TGTGCCAGCAGCCAAGATACCGGTAGCAATCAGCCCCAGCATTTT.

The CDR3 protein is CATSDLGKTSGLTDTQYF. Here the CDR3 DNA reads TGTGCCACCAGTGATTTAGGTAAAACTAGCGGCCTCACAGATACGCAGTATTTT. V is TRBV24-1 and J is TRBJ2-3, with TRBD2 matching over 8 bases. The V and J ends lost 1 base and 2 bases, in that order; junction bases with no gene match: 10. This CDR3 contains 18 residues. Germline V gene lookup returns CDR1 KGHDR and CDR2 SFDVKD.

The CDR3 DNA sequence: TGCAGTCAACAAGAGAGCGGGGATACGCAGTATTTT. Translated: CSQQESGDTQYF. The chain uses TRBV29-1 and TRBJ2-3; tentatively, D is TRBD2 (6 bases). The V gene's germline CDR1 is SQVTM and CDR2 ANQGSEA. The CDR3 extends over 12 amino acids.

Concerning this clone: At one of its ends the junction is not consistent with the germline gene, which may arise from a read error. CDR3 nucleotides: TGTGCCAGCAGTTTAGTGAGTCGATGGCGGTTCTTC. It specifies CASSLVSRWRFF. The chain links TRBV12-3 or TRBV12-4 to TRBJ2-7; D is uncertain. The CDR3 sequence is 12 residues long.

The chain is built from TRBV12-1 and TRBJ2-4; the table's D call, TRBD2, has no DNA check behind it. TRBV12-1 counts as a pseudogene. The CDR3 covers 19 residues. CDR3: CASSFSLSGSRCAKNIQYF. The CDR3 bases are TGTGCCAGCAGCTTCTCACTTAGCGGGAGTCGGTGTGCCAAGAACATTCAGTACTTC.

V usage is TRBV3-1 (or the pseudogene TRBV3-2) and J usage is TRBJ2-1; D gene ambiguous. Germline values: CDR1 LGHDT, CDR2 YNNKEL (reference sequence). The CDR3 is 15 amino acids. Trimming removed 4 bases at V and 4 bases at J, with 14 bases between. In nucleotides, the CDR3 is TGTGCCAGCAGCCTGGGCTCCCTCACATACAATGAGCAGTTCTTC. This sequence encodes CASSLGSLTYNEQFF.

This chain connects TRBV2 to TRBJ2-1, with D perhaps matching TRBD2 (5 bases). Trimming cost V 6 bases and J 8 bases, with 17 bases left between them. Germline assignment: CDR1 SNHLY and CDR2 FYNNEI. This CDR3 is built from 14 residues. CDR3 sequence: CASSGLTRFDEQFF. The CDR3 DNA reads TGTGCCAGCAGCGGACTCACCCGGTTCGATGAGCAGTTCTTC.

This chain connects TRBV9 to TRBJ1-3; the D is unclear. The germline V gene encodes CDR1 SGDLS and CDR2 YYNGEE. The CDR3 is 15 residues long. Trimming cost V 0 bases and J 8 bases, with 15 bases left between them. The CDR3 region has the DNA TGTGCCAGCAGCGTAGGGTCCCAGGCCAGATACACCATATATTTT. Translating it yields CASSVGSQARYTIYF.

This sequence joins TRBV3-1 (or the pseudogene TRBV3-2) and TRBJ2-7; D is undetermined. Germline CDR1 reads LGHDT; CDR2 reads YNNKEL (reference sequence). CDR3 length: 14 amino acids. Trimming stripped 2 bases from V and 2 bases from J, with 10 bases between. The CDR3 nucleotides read TGTGCCAGCAGCCAAATGATGCTAGCCTACGAGCAGTACTTC. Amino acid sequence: CASSQMMLAYEQYF.

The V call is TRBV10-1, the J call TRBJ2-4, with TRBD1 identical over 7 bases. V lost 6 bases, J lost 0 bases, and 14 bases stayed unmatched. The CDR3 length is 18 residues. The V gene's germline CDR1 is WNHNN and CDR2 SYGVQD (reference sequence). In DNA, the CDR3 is TGCGCCAGCAGAAACAGGGGATACGGGTGGGTAGCCAAAAACATTCAGTACTTC. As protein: CASRNRGYGWVAKNIQYF.

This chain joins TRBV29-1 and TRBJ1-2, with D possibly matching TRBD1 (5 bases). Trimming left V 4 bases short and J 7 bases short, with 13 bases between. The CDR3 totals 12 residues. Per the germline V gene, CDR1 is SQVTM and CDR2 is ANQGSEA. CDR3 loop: CSVGDSLSGYTF. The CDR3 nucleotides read TGCAGCGTTGGTGACAGTCTCTCTGGCTACACCTTC.

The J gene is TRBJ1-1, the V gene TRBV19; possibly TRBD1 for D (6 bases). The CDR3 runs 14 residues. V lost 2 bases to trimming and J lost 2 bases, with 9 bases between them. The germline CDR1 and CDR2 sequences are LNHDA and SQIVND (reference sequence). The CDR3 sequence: CASSIQQGNTEAFF. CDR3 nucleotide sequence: TGTGCCAGTAGTATACAACAGGGTAACACTGAAGCTTTCTTT.